A selection of T cell receptor beta chains follows, all from one sample in a study of read filtering for tumor transcriptome and immune sequencing. A single record per CDR3 protein comes from TCRdb applying MiXCR to the reads. Among about 47,000 distinct CDR3 sequences listed, approximately 12% were seen once. Material for sequencing was a population of CD138-negative cells sorted from bone marrow. The receptors were gathered from a donor aged 40 or over with multiple myeloma. Each CDR3 is given with its conserved first and last residue. D genes are given only for firm matches. The listing skips clone size in some rows; elsewhere it reads once, few, many or a size class.

V gene,clone size,D gene,J gene,CDR3 DNA,CDR3 protein
TRBV4-1,many,NA,TRBJ1-5,TGCGCCAGCAGCCAAGGTCAAATCAATCAGCCCCAGCATTTT,CASSQGQINQPQHF
TRBV12-3/TRBV12-4,many,TRBD1,TRBJ2-3,TGTGCCAGCAGTTCAGACAGGGGAGGAGATACGCAGTATTTT,CASSSDRGGDTQYF
TRBV14,many,NA,TRBJ1-1,TGTGCCAGCAGGGCGGGTTTGAACACTGAAGCTTTCTTT,CASRAGLNTEAFF
TRBV27,many,TRBD1,TRBJ2-4,TGTGCCAGCAGGCCGGGACAGGGAGCCAAAAACATTCAGTACTTC,CASRPGQGAKNIQYF
TRBV12-3/TRBV12-4,many,NA,TRBJ1-2,TGTGCCAGCAAACCTTACGACAGACAAAACTATGGCTACACCTTC,CASKPYDRQNYGYTF
TRBV7-2,NA,NA,TRBJ2-7,TGTGCCAGCTCCACGCAACGTGCTGAGCAGTACTTC,CASSTQRAEQYF
TRBV18,few,NA,TRBJ2-2,TGTGCCAGCTCACCCTTGACGGTCCCGAACACCGGGGAGCTGTTTTTT,CASSPLTVPNTGELFF
TRBV7-9,many,NA,TRBJ2-2,TGTGCCAGCAGCCACAGGAAATTTAACACCGGGGAGCTGTTTTTT,CASSHRKFNTGELFF
TRBV11-2,many,NA,TRBJ2-7,TGTGCCAGCAGCTTAGAAGGACTATTCATCAACGAGCAGTACTTC,CASSLEGLFINEQYF
TRBV20-1,many,NA,TRBJ2-3,TGCAGTGCTAGAACCCCGGGCGCTAGGACCACAGATACGCAGTATTTT,CSARTPGARTTDTQYF
TRBV4-1,many,NA,TRBJ2-7,TGCGCCAGCAGCCAAGACCGAGCGGACCTCCGCGAGCAGTACTTC,CASSQDRADLREQYF
TRBV19,many,TRBD1,TRBJ2-7,TGTGCCAGTAGTACCGGACAGGGGGCTCCCTCCGAGCAGTACTTC,CASSTGQGAPSEQYF
TRBV14,many,NA,TRBJ2-6,TGTGCCAGCAGCCATCAGTCTGGGGCCAACGTCCTGACTTTC,CASSHQSGANVLTF
TRBV7-9,many,NA,TRBJ2-2,TGTGCCAGCAGCCCCTCGCTAGCGACGAACACCGGGGAGCTGTTTTTT,CASSPSLATNTGELFF
TRBV12-3/TRBV12-4,many,NA,TRBJ1-5,TGTGCCAGCAGCTCTTACAGGGAGAATCAGCCCCAGCATTTT,CASSSYRENQPQHF
TRBV4-1,once,TRBD2,TRBJ2-2,TGCGCCAGCAGCCAAGTAGGACTAGCGGGAGGGCCAGGCACCTGGGAGCTGTTTTTT,CASSQVGLAGGPGTWELFF
TRBV5-6,many,NA,TRBJ2-1,TGTGCCAGCAGTTTTTACAAGGGTGAGCAGTTCTTC,CASSFYKGEQFF